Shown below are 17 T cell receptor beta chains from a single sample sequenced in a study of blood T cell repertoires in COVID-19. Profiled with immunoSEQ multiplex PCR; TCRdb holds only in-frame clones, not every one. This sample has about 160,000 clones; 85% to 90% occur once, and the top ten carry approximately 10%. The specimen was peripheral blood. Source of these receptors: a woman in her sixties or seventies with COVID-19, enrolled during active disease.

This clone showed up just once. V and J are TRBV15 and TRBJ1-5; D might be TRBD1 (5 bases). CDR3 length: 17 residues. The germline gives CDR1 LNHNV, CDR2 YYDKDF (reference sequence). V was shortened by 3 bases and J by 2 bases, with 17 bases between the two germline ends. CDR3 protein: CATSSEKVGHRNQPQHF. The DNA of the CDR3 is TGTGCCACCAGCAGTGAAAAGGTAGGACACCGCAATCAGCCCCAGCATTTT.

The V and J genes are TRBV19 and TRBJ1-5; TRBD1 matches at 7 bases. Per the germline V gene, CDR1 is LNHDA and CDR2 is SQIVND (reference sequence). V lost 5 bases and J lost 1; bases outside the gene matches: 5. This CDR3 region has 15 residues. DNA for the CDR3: TGTGCCAGTAGTGGAAGGGGACAGAGCAATCAGCCCCAGCATTTT. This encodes CASSGRGQSNQPQHF.

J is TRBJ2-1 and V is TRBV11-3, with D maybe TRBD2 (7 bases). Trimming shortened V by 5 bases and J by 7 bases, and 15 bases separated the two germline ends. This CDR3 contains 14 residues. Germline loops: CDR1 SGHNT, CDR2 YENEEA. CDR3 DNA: TGTGCCAGCAGCGCCGTGGCGGGGGCTAATGAGCAGTTCTTC. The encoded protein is CASSAVAGANEQFF.

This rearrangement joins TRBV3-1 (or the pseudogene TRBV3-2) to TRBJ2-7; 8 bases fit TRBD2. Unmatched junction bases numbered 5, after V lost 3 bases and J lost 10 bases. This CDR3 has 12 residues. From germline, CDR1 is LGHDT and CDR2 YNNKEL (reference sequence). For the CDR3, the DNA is TGTGCCAGCAGCCAGAGCGGGGGCATACAGTACTTC. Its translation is CASSQSGGIQYF.

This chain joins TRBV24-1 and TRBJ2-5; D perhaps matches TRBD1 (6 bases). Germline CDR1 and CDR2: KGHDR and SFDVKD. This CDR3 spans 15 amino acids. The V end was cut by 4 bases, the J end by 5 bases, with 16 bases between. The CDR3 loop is CATSDPTGVGETQYF. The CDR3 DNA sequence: TGTGCCACCAGTGACCCGACAGGCGTGGGGGAGACCCAGTACTTC.

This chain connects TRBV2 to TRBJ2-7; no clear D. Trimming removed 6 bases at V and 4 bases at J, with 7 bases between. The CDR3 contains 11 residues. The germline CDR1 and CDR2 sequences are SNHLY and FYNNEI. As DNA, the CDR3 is TGTGCCAGCAGCCTAGGTTACGAGCAGTACTTC. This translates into CASSLGYEQYF.

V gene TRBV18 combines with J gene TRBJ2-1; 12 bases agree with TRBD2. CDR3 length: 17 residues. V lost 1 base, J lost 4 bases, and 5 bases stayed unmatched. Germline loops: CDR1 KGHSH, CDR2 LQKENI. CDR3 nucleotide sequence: TGTGCCAGCTCACCACAGGCTAGCGGGGGGGTATACAATGAGCAGTTCTTC. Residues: CASSPQASGGVYNEQFF.

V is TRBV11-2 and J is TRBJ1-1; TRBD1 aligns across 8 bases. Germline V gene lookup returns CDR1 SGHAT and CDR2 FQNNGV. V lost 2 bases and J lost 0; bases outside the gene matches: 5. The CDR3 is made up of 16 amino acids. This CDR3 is CASSLFGQGVNTEAFF. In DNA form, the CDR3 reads TGTGCCAGCAGCTTATTCGGACAGGGAGTGAACACTGAAGCTTTCTTT. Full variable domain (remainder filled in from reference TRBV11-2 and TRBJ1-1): EAGVAQSPRYKIIEKRQSVAFWCNPISGHATLYWYQQILGQGPKLLIQFQNNGVVDDSQLPKDRFSAERLKGVDSTLKIQPAKLEDSAVYLCASSLFGQGVNTEAFFGQGTRLTVV.

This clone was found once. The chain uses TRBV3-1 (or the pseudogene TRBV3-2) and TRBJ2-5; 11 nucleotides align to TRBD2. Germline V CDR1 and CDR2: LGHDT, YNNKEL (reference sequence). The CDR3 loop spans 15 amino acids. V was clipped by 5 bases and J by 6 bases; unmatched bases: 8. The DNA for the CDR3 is TGTGCCAGCAGCAGTAGCGGGGGGGCCTATAAGACCCAGTACTTC. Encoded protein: CASSSSGGAYKTQYF.

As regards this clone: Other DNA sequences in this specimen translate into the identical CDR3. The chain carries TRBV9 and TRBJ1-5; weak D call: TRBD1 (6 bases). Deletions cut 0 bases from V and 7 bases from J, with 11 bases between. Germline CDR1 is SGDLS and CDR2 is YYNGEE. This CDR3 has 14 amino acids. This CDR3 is CASSVGRGGQPQHF. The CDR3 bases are TGTGCCAGCAGCGTAGGCAGGGGAGGGCAGCCCCAGCATTTT.

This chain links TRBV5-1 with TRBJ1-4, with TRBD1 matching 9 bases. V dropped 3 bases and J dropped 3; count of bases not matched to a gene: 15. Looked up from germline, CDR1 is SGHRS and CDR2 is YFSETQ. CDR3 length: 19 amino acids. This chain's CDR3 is CASSSTYRGHGDANEKLFF. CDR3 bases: TGCGCCAGCAGCTCCACGTACAGGGGGCATGGGGATGCTAATGAAAAACTGTTTTTT.

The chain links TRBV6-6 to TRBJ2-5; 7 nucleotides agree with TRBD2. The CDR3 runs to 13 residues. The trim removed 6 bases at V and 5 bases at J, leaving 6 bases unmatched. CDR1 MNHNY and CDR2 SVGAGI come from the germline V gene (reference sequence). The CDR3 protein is CASRTVGGETQYF. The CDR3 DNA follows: TGTGCCAGCAGGACAGTCGGGGGGGAGACCCAGTACTTC.

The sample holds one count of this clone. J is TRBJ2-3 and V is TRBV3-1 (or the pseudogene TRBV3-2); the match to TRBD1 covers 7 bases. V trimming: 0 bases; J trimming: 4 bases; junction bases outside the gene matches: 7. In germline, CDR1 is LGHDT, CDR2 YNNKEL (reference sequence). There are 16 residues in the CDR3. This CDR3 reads CASSQDRGGIADTQYF. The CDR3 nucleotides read TGTGCCAGCAGCCAAGATCGAGGGGGCATCGCAGATACGCAGTATTTT.

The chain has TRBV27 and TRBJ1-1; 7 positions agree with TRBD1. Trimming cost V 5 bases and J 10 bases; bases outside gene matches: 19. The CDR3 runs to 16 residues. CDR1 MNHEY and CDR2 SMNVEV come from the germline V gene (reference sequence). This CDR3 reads CASSPGTERRRMGAFF. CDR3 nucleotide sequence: TGTGCCAGCAGTCCCGGGACAGAAAGGAGACGCATGGGAGCTTTCTTT.

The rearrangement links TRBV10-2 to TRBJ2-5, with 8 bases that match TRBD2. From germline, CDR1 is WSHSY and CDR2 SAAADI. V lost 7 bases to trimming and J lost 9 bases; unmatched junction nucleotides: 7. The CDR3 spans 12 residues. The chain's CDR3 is CASTRGGAAQYF. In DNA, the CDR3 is TGCGCCAGCACTCGGGGGGGCGCGGCCCAGTACTTC.

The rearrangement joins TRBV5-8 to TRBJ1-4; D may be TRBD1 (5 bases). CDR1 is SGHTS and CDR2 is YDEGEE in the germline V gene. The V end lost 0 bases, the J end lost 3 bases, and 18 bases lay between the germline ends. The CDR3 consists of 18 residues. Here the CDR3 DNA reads TGTGCCAGCAGCTTGGGGCTGACAGCCCAAAAATCTAATGAAAAACTGTTTTTT. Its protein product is CASSLGLTAQKSNEKLFF.

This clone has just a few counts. CDR3 coding DNA: TGTGCCAGCAGTTTGGGACAGAACACTGAAGCTTTCTTT. Residues: CASSLGQNTEAFF. The J gene is TRBJ1-1, the V gene TRBV27; the D gene is possibly TRBD1 (6 bases). Germline loops: CDR1 MNHEY, CDR2 SMNVEV (reference sequence). Between the trimmed V and J ends, which lost 3 bases and 1 base, there was a span of 6 bases. The CDR3 totals 13 residues.